A single sample is the source of the 27 T cell receptor beta chains below, sequenced in a study of beta chain features in type 1 diabetes (dated 2018 in TCRdb). Library generation was performed with the immunoSEQ multiplex PCR assay. The entire isolated RNA was reverse transcribed using the High Capacity cDNA Reverse Transcription Kit, and thus expressed TCRB transcripts were sequenced. TCRdb limited this immuneACCESS table to in-frame rearrangements with V and J called. A share of clones is missing; checked studies link under half to unresolved V genes, and the rest is unexplained. For this sample the table gives some 40,000 clones, of which approximately 49% were detected only once. The ten largest clones capture 0.72% of the sample. Sequenced: central memory CD4+ T cells from blood. The origin of the receptors is a woman aged 18-30 years in good health.

The CDR3 bases are TGTGCCAGCACCCACCCGGGACAGGGCCAAGAGACCCAGTACTTC. This translates into CASTHPGQGQETQYF. V gene TRBV2 combines with J gene TRBJ2-5; 9 nucleotides line up with TRBD1. The CDR3 runs 15 residues. Per germline, CDR1 SNHLY and CDR2 FYNNEI. The V gene end was trimmed by 7 bases and the J gene end by 1 base; junction bases not matched to a gene: 7.

V is TRBV2 and J is TRBJ1-1, with D tentatively TRBD1 (6 bases). The V gene's germline CDR1 is SNHLY and CDR2 FYNNEI. Trimming left V 6 bases short and J 1 base short, with 15 bases between. The CDR3 has 15 amino acids. This CDR3 is CASRAEGDGNTEAFF. DNA of the CDR3: TGTGCCAGCAGGGCCGAGGGGGACGGGAACACTGAAGCTTTCTTT.

This chain uses TRBV19 with TRBJ2-5; 12 bases match TRBD2. There are 14 residues in the CDR3. The germline CDR1 and CDR2 sequences are LNHDA and SQIVND (reference sequence). V gave up 9 bases and J gave up 1 base; unmatched junction bases: 3. CDR3 DNA: TGTGCCAGACAGGGACTAGCGGGCCAAGAGACCCAGTACTTC. It codes for CARQGLAGQETQYF.

This clone showed up just a few times. The chain uses TRBV4-1 and TRBJ1-5; TRBD1 might be the D (6 bases). The V and J ends lost 2 bases and 4 bases respectively, with 9 bases between them. This CDR3 is 14 amino acids long. Germline CDR1 reads MGHRA; CDR2 reads YSYEKL. The CDR3 protein is CASSQPTGNQPQHF. The CDR3 DNA is TGCGCCAGCAGCCAACCTACAGGGAATCAGCCCCAGCATTTT.

The chain is built from TRBV6-5 and TRBJ2-7, with 7 bases identical to TRBD2. With 5 bases clipped from V and 11 bases from J, the junction kept 12 bases outside the gene matches. Germline CDR1 and CDR2: MNHEY and SVGAGI. CDR3 length: 13 amino acids. CDR3 sequence: CASSEAGSVSEYF. CDR3 DNA: TGTGCCAGCAGTGAAGCGGGGTCAGTTTCTGAGTACTTC.

For the CDR3, the DNA is TGTGCCAGCAGCTTATTCTCCAGCGGTTCTCAGTACGAGCAGTACTTC. Protein: CASSLFSSGSQYEQYF. The chain joins TRBV11-2 to TRBJ2-7; possibly TRBD2 for D (5 bases). CDR1 is SGHAT and CDR2 is FQNNGV in the germline V gene. V was cut by 2 bases and J by 4 bases, with 18 bases left in between. This CDR3 region has 16 residues.

This clone was seen a handful of times. The genes are TRBV6-1 and TRBJ2-3, with D possibly matching TRBD1 (6 bases). This CDR3 is 14 amino acids long. CDR1 and CDR2 (germline): MNHNS, SASEGT. The ends were cut back, 6 bases at V and 2 bases at J, with 12 bases in the middle. CDR3 protein: CASRTTGSTDTQYF. CDR3 bases: TGTGCCAGCAGGACGACAGGTTCCACAGATACGCAGTATTTT.

The genes are TRBV5-6 and TRBJ1-2; D gene uncertain. This CDR3 is built from 11 residues. Between the trimmed V and J ends, which lost 3 bases and 3 bases, there was a span of 3 bases. Germline lookup yields CDR1 SGHDT and CDR2 YYEEEE. CDR3 loop: CASSSDYGYTF. CDR3 sequence (DNA): TGTGCCAGCAGCTCAGACTATGGCTACACCTTC.

A few counts support this clone. The J gene is TRBJ2-1, the V gene TRBV11-2; D is unclear. The CDR3 is 13 amino acids. The V gene lost 4 bases and the J gene lost 4 bases, with 8 bases spanning the gap. Germline V CDR1 and CDR2: SGHAT, FQNNGV. The DNA for the CDR3 is TGTGCCAGCAGCTCCCTAAAGTACAATGAGCAGTTCTTC. Translated: CASSSLKYNEQFF.

The chain is built from TRBV19 and TRBJ1-5; a possible D gene is TRBD1 (5 bases). This CDR3 spans 13 amino acids. Trimming removed 8 bases at V and 6 bases at J, with 14 bases between. Germline loops: CDR1 LNHDA, CDR2 SQIVND (reference sequence). CDR3 sequence (DNA): TGTGCCAGTCGTAGGGGCTTAGGTCAGCCCCAGCATTTT. Its protein product is CASRRGLGQPQHF.

The chain employs TRBV10-1 and TRBJ2-6, with D unclear. The CDR3 consists of 19 residues. Germline V lookup: CDR1 WNHNN, CDR2 SYGVQD (reference sequence). Trimming left V 2 bases short and J 5 bases short, with 22 bases between. The CDR3 region is CASSEETRSHQSRANVLTF. CDR3 DNA: TGCGCCAGCAGTGAGGAAACAAGATCGCACCAAAGTCGGGCCAACGTCCTGACTTTC.

The chain uses TRBV4-1 and TRBJ1-2; tentatively, D is TRBD1 (6 bases). Germline assignment: CDR1 MGHRA and CDR2 YSYEKL. V was cut by 2 bases and J by 4 bases, with 17 bases left in between. The CDR3 length is 16 residues. CDR3 in DNA: TGCGCCAGCAGCCAACTACCGGGACAAGACTTCTATGGCTACACCTTC. Translated: CASSQLPGQDFYGYTF.

A note on this clone: In the same sample, other DNA sequences code for this CDR3. This sequence joins TRBV5-5 and TRBJ2-6; D is possibly TRBD1 (5 bases). There are 16 residues in the CDR3. Trimming left V 2 bases short and J 0 bases short, with 9 bases between. The germline gives CDR1 SGHKS, CDR2 YYEKEE (reference sequence). This chain's CDR3 is CASSLGQGSGANVLTF. The CDR3 bases are TGTGCCAGCAGCTTAGGGCAGGGCTCTGGGGCCAACGTCCTGACTTTC. The full variable domain, rest sourced from reference TRBV5-5 and TRBJ2-6, is DAGVTQSPTHLIKTRGQQVTLRCSPISGHKSVSWYQQVLGQGPQFIFQYYEKEERGRGNFPDRFSARQFPNYSSELNVNALLLGDSALYLCASSLGQGSGANVLTFGAGSRLTVL.

The rearrangement uses TRBV2 and TRBJ2-1; D is unresolved. The CDR3 extends over 11 amino acids. Germline assignment: CDR1 SNHLY and CDR2 FYNNEI. Between the trimmed V and J ends, which lost 6 bases and 9 bases, there was a span of 9 bases. CDR3 protein: CASSEYREQFF. CDR3 nucleotides: TGTGCCAGCAGCGAGTATCGTGAGCAGTTCTTC.

V is TRBV30 and J is TRBJ1-2, with 9 bases aligning to TRBD1. CDR3 size: 12 residues. Germline values: CDR1 GTSNPN, CDR2 SVGIG (reference sequence). CDR3 in DNA: TGTGCGGTGGACAGGGGTCCCTATGGCTACACCTTC. It translates to CAVDRGPYGYTF.

This clone was found once. This chain joins TRBV10-3 and TRBJ2-7, with 8 bases aligning to TRBD2. CDR3 length: 15 residues. The junction had 5 bases not matched to a gene; V was cut back by 3 bases and J by 1 base. Per the germline V gene, CDR1 is ENHRY and CDR2 is SYGVKD. This CDR3 is CAISDTGLVSYEQYF. CDR3 sequence (DNA): TGTGCCATCAGTGATACGGGACTAGTGTCCTACGAGCAGTACTTC.

The rearrangement uses TRBV29-1 and TRBJ2-7; D is unclear. Per the germline V gene, CDR1 is SQVTM and CDR2 is ANQGSEA. The CDR3 consists of 12 residues. Between the trimmed V and J ends, which lost 1 base and 6 bases, there was a span of 10 bases. The CDR3 region is CSVEGGPGEQYF. The CDR3 DNA reads as TGCAGCGTTGAAGGAGGCCCTGGCGAGCAGTACTTC.

V gene TRBV4-2 combines with J gene TRBJ2-2, with TRBD2 matching 8 bases. The CDR3 is 15 residues long. V lost 5 bases, J lost 3 bases, and 5 bases stayed unmatched. Germline assignment: CDR1 LGHNA and CDR2 YNFKEQ. Here the CDR3 DNA reads TGTGCCAGCAGCTTCCAAGCGGGGGACACCGGGGAGCTGTTTTTT. This translates into CASSFQAGDTGELFF.

The V call is TRBV5-5, the J call TRBJ2-3; TRBD2 matches 8 bases. J lost 1 base, V lost 0 bases, and 7 bases had no gene match. The CDR3 runs 17 residues. Germline V CDR1 and CDR2: SGHKS, YYEKEE (reference sequence). CDR3 sequence (DNA): TGTGCCAGCAGCTTGGGTCCTCGGGGGGGCGGCACAGATACGCAGTATTTT. Residues: CASSLGPRGGGTDTQYF.

The table lists this clone with a few counts. Other DNA sequences in the sample encode the same CDR3. The rearrangement joins TRBV19 to TRBJ1-1; the match to TRBD1 covers 7 bases. This CDR3 is 15 amino acids long. V dropped 5 bases and J dropped 1; count of bases not matched to a gene: 7. Germline CDR1 reads LNHDA; CDR2 reads SQIVND (reference sequence). The chain's CDR3 is CASSPMGQQNTEAFF. The CDR3 nucleotides are TGTGCCAGTAGTCCAATGGGACAGCAGAACACTGAAGCTTTCTTT.

In this sample, this clone is medium-sized. This chain connects TRBV4-2 to TRBJ1-2; TRBD1 matches 9 bases. Germline CDR1 reads LGHNA; CDR2 reads YNFKEQ. The CDR3 sequence is 17 residues long. The V segment lost 1 base and the J segment 2 bases; nucleotides outside the gene matches: 8. CDR3 loop: CASSQGGQGPVNYGYTF. DNA of the CDR3: TGTGCCAGCAGCCAAGGAGGACAGGGGCCCGTCAACTATGGCTACACCTTC.

This chain connects TRBV15 to TRBJ2-4, with TRBD1 identical over 7 bases. V dropped 0 bases and J dropped 14; count of bases not matched to a gene: 4. The length of the CDR3 is 12 residues. CDR1 and CDR2 from the germline V gene are LNHNV and YYDKDF (reference sequence). CDR3 loop: CATSRDDGQEYF. CDR3 bases: TGTGCCACCAGCAGAGATGACGGACAGGAGTACTTC.

V and J are TRBV30 and TRBJ1-5; 8 nucleotides agree with TRBD1. The CDR3 loop spans 15 amino acids. V lost 1 base to trimming and J lost 7 bases; unmatched junction nucleotides: 9. CDR1 GTSNPN and CDR2 SVGIG come from the germline V gene (reference sequence). This CDR3 is CAWSDVGQGAQPQHF. Written as DNA, the CDR3 is TGTGCCTGGAGTGACGTTGGGCAGGGGGCCCAGCCCCAGCATTTT.

This clone was counted a few times. The chain is built from TRBV5-1 and TRBJ2-1; TRBD1 aligns across 7 bases. Trimming removed 0 bases from V and 10 bases from J; junction bases left unmatched: 10. Per the germline V gene, CDR1 is SGHRS and CDR2 is YFSETQ. This CDR3 comprises 15 residues. This CDR3 is CASSLAGGGIQEQFF. For the CDR3, the DNA is TGCGCCAGCAGCTTGGCAGGGGGTGGAATTCAGGAGCAGTTCTTC.

This clone was counted a few times. CDR3 sequence reads: CASSLQGRGYTF. CDR3 DNA sequence: TGTGCCAGCAGCTTGCAGGGTAGGGGCTACACCTTC. The rearrangement uses TRBV7-2 and TRBJ1-2, with D possibly matching TRBD1 (5 bases). Germline CDR1 and CDR2: SGHTA and FQGNSA. V was clipped by 3 bases and J by 8 bases, with 10 bases between them. The CDR3 has 12 amino acids.

This clone was recorded only once. The chain links TRBV5-1 to TRBJ2-3; the match to TRBD2 covers 15 bases. V gave up 4 bases and J gave up 4 bases; unmatched junction bases: 7. From germline, CDR1 is SGHRS and CDR2 YFSETQ. The CDR3 contains 17 residues. CDR3 nucleotides: TGCGCCAGCAGCGCTGGGACTAGCGGGAGGTTCTCAGATACGCAGTATTTT. Encoded protein: CASSAGTSGRFSDTQYF.

V and J are TRBV13 and TRBJ2-1; D not certain. Trimming took 5 bases from V and 4 from J, leaving 3 bases between them. This CDR3 has 11 residues. Germline V gene lookup returns CDR1 PRHDT and CDR2 FYEKMQ (reference sequence). CDR3 amino acids: CASSQYNEQFF. The CDR3 DNA reads as TGTGCCAGCAGCCAATACAATGAGCAGTTCTTC.